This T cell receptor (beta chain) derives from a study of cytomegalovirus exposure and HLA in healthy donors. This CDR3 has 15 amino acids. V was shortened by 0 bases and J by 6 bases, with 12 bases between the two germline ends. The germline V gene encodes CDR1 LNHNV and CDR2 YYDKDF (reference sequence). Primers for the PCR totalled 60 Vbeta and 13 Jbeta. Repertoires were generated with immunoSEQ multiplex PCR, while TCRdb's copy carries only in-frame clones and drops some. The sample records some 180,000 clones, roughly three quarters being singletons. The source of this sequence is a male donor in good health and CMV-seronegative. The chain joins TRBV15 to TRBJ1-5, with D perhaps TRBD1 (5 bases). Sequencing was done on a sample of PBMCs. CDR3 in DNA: TGTGCCACCAGCAGAGATCGGGGGTACGGTCAGCCCCAGCATTTT. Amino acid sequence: CATSRDRGYGQPQHF.